These T cell receptor beta chains were read from a single sample in a study of CD8 T cells in ankylosing spondylitis. TCRdb processed the 5' RACE reads anew with MiXCR; each CDR3 protein has one entry. This table holds roughly 670,000 distinct CDR3 sequences, around 20% found once. The sequencing input was blood, either unsorted or a sorted T cell fraction (not recorded which). The receptor source for this set is a male donor with ankylosing spondylitis. Both conserved end residues are trimmed from each CDR3.

V gene	J gene	CDR3 protein
TRBV24-1	TRBJ2-1	ATSDPTVLEQF
TRBV28	TRBJ2-3	ASSLSLAGDTQY
TRBV5-1	TRBJ2-1	ASSLLILAGDSNEQF
TRBV7-6	TRBJ2-1	ASSPRLGEGEQF
TRBV29-1	TRBJ1-4	SAGTGGSEKLF
TRBV20-1	TRBJ2-7	SALVLVPYEQY
TRBV6-1	TRBJ2-3	ASKRGATDTQY
TRBV25-1	TRBJ2-2	ASSEAVNTGELF
TRBV20-1	TRBJ1-5	SASAGNSNQPQH
TRBV28	TRBJ2-2	ASKTPPGQGNTGELF
TRBV28	TRBJ2-7	ASSLGDRWTYEQY
TRBV5-1	TRBJ2-3	ASSSRGQGRDTQY
TRBV6-4	TRBJ2-6	ASSGGTGSNSGANVLT
TRBV7-4	TRBJ1-1	ASSSDRGSF
TRBV6-6	TRBJ1-2	ASSYAAGWGNT
TRBV2	TRBJ1-1	ASSEVGVSAAF
TRBV11-2	TRBJ2-1	ASSLDPGQVIYEQF
TRBV9	TRBJ2-5	ASSLTGRYQETQY
TRBV7-9	TRBJ1-1	ASSSHRGRNTEAF
TRBV15	TRBJ2-7	ATSRDGQGGEQY
TRBV5-1	TRBJ2-2	ASSKEYLNTGELF
TRBV9	TRBJ2-3	ASSVTIRDTDTQY